This T cell receptor beta chain was captured in a study of shared clonotypes between healthy human individuals. There are 14 residues in the CDR3. V was clipped by 0 bases and J by 4 bases; unmatched bases: 3. In germline, CDR1 is SGHRS, CDR2 YFSETQ. Profiled with immunoSEQ multiplex PCR; TCRdb holds only in-frame clones, not every one. Among around 2.5 million clones, roughly 93% were seen once, and the ten largest hold approximately 0.35%. This clonotype was sampled from a man aged 18 to 30 in good health. Some clones in this sample may be carry-over from other donors' samples. Sequenced sample: naive CD4+ T cells from PBMCs. The sample's subset: CD45RA+ positively selected. The chain links TRBV5-1 to TRBJ1-2; 7 nucleotides line up with TRBD1. CDR3 sequence (DNA): TGCGCCAGCAGCTTGGAGGACAGGAGCTATGGCTACACCTTC. This gives the protein CASSLEDRSYGYTF.